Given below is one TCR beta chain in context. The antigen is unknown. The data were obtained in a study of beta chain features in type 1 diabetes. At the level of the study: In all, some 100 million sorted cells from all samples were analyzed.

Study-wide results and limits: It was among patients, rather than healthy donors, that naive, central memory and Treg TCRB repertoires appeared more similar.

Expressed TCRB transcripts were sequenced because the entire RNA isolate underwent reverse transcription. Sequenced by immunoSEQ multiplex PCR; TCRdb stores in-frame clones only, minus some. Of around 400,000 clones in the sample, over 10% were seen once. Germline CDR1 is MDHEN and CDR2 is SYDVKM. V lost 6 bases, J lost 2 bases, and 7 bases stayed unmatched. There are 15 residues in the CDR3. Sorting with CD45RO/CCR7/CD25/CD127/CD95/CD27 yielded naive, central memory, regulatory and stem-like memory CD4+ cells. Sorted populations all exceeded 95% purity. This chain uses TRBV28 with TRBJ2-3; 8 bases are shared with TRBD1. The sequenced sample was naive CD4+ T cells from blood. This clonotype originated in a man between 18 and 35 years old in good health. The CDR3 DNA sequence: TGTGCCAGCAGCTTAACAGGGGGTTCCACAGATACGCAGTATTTT. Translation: CASSLTGGSTDTQYF.